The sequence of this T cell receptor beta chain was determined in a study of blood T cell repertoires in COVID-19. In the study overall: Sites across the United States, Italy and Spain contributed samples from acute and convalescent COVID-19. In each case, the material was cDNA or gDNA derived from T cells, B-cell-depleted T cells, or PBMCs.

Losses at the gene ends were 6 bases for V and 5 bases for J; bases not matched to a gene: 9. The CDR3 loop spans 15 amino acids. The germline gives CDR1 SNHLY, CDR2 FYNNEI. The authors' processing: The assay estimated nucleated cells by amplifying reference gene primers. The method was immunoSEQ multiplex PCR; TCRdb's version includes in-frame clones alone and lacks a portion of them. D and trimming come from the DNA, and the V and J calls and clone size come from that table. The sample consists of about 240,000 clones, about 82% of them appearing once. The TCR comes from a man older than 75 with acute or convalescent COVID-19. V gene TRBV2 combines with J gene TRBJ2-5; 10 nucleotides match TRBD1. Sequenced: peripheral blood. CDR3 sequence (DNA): TGTGCCAGCAGGGACAGGGGGTCCAGTGGGGAGACCCAGTACTTC. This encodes CASRDRGSSGETQYF.